The 14 T cell receptor beta chains listed next were all sequenced from one sample in a study of T cells after yellow fever vaccination. TCRdb analysed the 5' RACE reads with MiXCR anew, one entry per CDR3 protein. The repertoire holds about 27,000 distinct CDR3 sequences, with roughly 4.5% as singletons. The material sequenced was PBMCs, either bulk or a sorted T-cell subset (CD4+, CD8+, memory, or dextramer-sorted; not recorded which), taken on the day of the yellow fever booster vaccination. The receptor set was obtained from a man younger than 35 who received the YFV17D yellow fever vaccine.

This clonotype has ten or more counts. The genes are TRBV29-1 and TRBJ2-1; D is unclear. The V gene lost 2 bases and the J gene lost 8 bases, with 10 bases spanning the gap. This CDR3 is 12 amino acids long. Germline V gene sequence: CDR1 SQVTM, CDR2 ANQGSEA. The CDR3 spells CSVEKAGDEQFF. CDR3 nucleotides: TGCAGCGTTGAAAAGGCAGGCGATGAGCAGTTCTTC.

This clonotype has at least ten counts. The chain links TRBV5-1 to TRBJ1-2; D remains ambiguous. The germline CDR1 and CDR2 sequences are SGHRS and YFSETQ. The V end was cut by 1 base, the J end by 9 bases, with 16 bases between. This CDR3 is 14 amino acids long. The CDR3 bases are TGCGCCAGCAGCTTGAACACGGAAAAATATAGCTACACCTTC. Translating gives CASSLNTEKYSYTF.

This clonotype was observed many times. The chain links TRBV10-3 to TRBJ2-3; 10 bases align to TRBD1. This CDR3 has 15 amino acids. Germline V gene lookup returns CDR1 ENHRY and CDR2 SYGVKD. V shed 4 bases, J shed 3 bases, and the junction held 4 bases outside the gene matches. The CDR3 loop is CAISGRDRGTDTQYF. DNA for the CDR3: TGTGCCATCAGTGGCCGGGACAGGGGAACAGATACGCAGTATTTT.

This clonotype was observed at least ten times. V gene TRBV12-3 or TRBV12-4 combines with J gene TRBJ1-2; D gene uncertain. The V end lost 3 bases, the J end lost 4 bases, and 6 bases lay between the germline ends. CDR3 length equals 12 residues. The CDR3 sequence: CASSLEPYGYTF. The DNA for the CDR3 is TGTGCCAGCAGTTTGGAGCCCTATGGCTACACCTTC.

This clonotype was counted many times. V gene TRBV29-1 combines with J gene TRBJ2-2; D gene uncertain. Germline V gene lookup returns CDR1 SQVTM and CDR2 ANQGSEA. There are 14 residues in the CDR3. Trimming took 7 bases from V and 3 from J, leaving 15 bases between them. In DNA form, the CDR3 reads TGCAGCGCTAAGAGTGGTAGAGACACCGGGGAGCTGTTTTTT. Translating it yields CSAKSGRDTGELFF.

This clonotype was seen a handful of times. This chain links TRBV20-1 with TRBJ1-2, with 10 bases lining up with TRBD1. Trimming at V came to 1 base and at J to 6 bases, leaving 5 bases not matched to a gene. Germline loops: CDR1 DFQATT, CDR2 SNEGSKA (reference sequence). The CDR3 loop spans 14 amino acids. The CDR3 loop reads CSARAPGQGNGYTF. Here the CDR3 DNA reads TGCAGTGCTAGAGCCCCGGGACAGGGGAATGGCTACACCTTC.

This clonotype showed up just a few times. This chain joins TRBV29-1 and TRBJ1-1; D may be TRBD1 (5 bases). This CDR3 region has 11 residues. Trimming took 6 bases from V and 1 from J, leaving 6 bases between them. The germline V gene has CDR1 SQVTM and CDR2 ANQGSEA. CDR3 bases: TGCAGCGTGAGGGGGAACACTGAAGCTTTCTTT. Encoded protein: CSVRGNTEAFF. Supplemented by reference TRBV29-1 and TRBJ1-1, the full variable domain reads SAVISQKPSRDICQRGTSLTIQCQVDSQVTMMFWYRQQPGQSLTLIATANQGSEATYESGFVIDKFPISRPNLTFSTLTVSNMSPEDSSIYLCSVRGNTEAFFGQGTRLTVV.

The chain has TRBV5-6 and TRBJ2-2; TRBD1 or TRBD2 may be the D gene (5 bases each). Trimming removed 7 bases at V and 6 bases at J, with 22 bases between. CDR3 length: 16 amino acids. CDR1 is SGHDT and CDR2 is YYEEEE in the germline V gene. The CDR3: CASRGRKGAVPGELFF. The CDR3 DNA is TGTGCCAGCCGTGGGAGAAAAGGGGCGGTGCCCGGGGAGCTGTTTTTT.

This clonotype was counted many times. The rearrangement uses TRBV7-2 and TRBJ2-3, with TRBD2 matching 8 bases. CDR1 and CDR2 (germline): SGHTA, FQGNSA. V trimming: 3 bases; J trimming: 1 base; junction bases outside the gene matches: 3. The CDR3 length is 15 residues. CDR3 sequence reads: CASSFGGGGTDTQYF. The CDR3 coding sequence is TGTGCCAGCAGCTTCGGGGGGGGTGGCACAGATACGCAGTATTTT.

This clonotype was picked up many times. This sequence joins TRBV7-2 and TRBJ2-2, with a tentative D call TRBD2 (6 bases). This CDR3 region has 14 residues. Germline CDR1 reads SGHTA; CDR2 reads FQGNSA. V lost 4 bases and J lost 6, with 12 bases in between. The CDR3, as DNA: TGTGCCAGCAGCTCGTACACTAGCCCCGGGGAGCTGTTTTTT. It codes for CASSSYTSPGELFF.

This clonotype was detected many times. The CDR3 loop reads CSAKLAGDTDTQYF. The CDR3 nucleotides are TGCAGTGCCAAACTAGCGGGGGACACAGATACGCAGTATTTT. The chain couples TRBV20-1 to TRBJ2-3, with 11 nucleotides matching TRBD2. The length of the CDR3 is 14 residues. Per the germline V gene, CDR1 is DFQATT and CDR2 is SNEGSKA (reference sequence). After removal of 6 bases from V and 2 bases from J, the junction contained 4 bases not matched to a gene.

This clonotype has a count of ten or more. Written as DNA, the CDR3 is TGCGCCAGCAGCCAAGGAACAGGGGGCGCAAACACCGGGGAGCTGTTTTTT. Translation: CASSQGTGGANTGELFF. The rearrangement joins TRBV4-3 to TRBJ2-2; 9 nucleotides match TRBD1. The CDR3 has 17 amino acids. Looked up from germline, CDR1 is LGHNA and CDR2 is YSLEER. The V gene end was trimmed by 1 base and the J gene end by 2 bases; junction bases not matched to a gene: 5.

In this sample, this clonotype turned up many times. The rearrangement links TRBV6-5 to TRBJ2-1; D may correspond to TRBD1 or TRBD2 (5 bases each). This CDR3 region has 16 residues. Germline V gene lookup returns CDR1 MNHEY and CDR2 SVGAGI. The ends were cut back, 1 base at V and 0 bases at J, with 10 bases in the middle. The CDR3 sequence is CASSYWDGRSYNEQFF. For the CDR3, the DNA is TGTGCCAGCAGTTACTGGGACGGTCGCTCCTACAATGAGCAGTTCTTC.

This clonotype has at least ten counts. The chain couples TRBV10-1 to TRBJ2-2; D possibly corresponds to TRBD1 (6 bases). Germline V gene sequence: CDR1 WNHNN, CDR2 SYGVQD (reference sequence). The CDR3 is made up of 15 amino acids. V was clipped by 5 bases and J by 4 bases, with 14 bases between them. CDR3 sequence reads: CASSQQGRGTGELFF. The CDR3, as DNA: TGCGCCAGCAGTCAACAGGGCCGGGGCACCGGGGAGCTGTTTTTT.